This T cell receptor beta chain was captured by sequencing in a study of CD8+ T cells in alopecia areata. Study information: Grafting placed skin from approximately 6-12-month-old C3H/HeJ donors with spontaneous alopecia onto roughly 6-11-week-old female C3H/HeJ mice. Findings and caveats of the study: Sequenced scalp T cells also include alphabeta T cells resident in normal skin. Compared with mice, patients displayed less clear TCR sharing, possibly for HLA-related reasons. Lesional scalp, notably in alopecia totalis/universalis, had clonality above that of normal scalp.

Extracted from the samples, RNA was reverse transcribed into cDNA to serve as the sequencing template. Method: immunoSEQ multiplex PCR; TCRdb's copy keeps in-frame clones and lacks some. This sample comprises roughly 120,000 clones, none seen once only. This clone was detected a few times. Its antigen is unknown. Gene names and germline match the mouse. The observed sequence ends 4 residues before the CDR3 terminus, with the missing tail filled in from the germline J gene. The CDR3 is made up of 15 amino acids. V was pared by 2 bases and J by 0 bases, with 12 bases between. The germline gives CDR1 NNHDY, CDR2 SYVADS.

The source is a C3H/HeJ mouse with alopecia areata. Mice of this strain are of MHC haplotype H2-k. J is TRBJ2-7 and V is TRBV13-3, with D perhaps TRBD1 (5 bases). Specimen: lesional skin. CDR3: CASSDPTDSSYEQYF. CDR3 DNA (partial): TGTGCCAGCAGTGACCCGACAGATAGCTCCTAT.